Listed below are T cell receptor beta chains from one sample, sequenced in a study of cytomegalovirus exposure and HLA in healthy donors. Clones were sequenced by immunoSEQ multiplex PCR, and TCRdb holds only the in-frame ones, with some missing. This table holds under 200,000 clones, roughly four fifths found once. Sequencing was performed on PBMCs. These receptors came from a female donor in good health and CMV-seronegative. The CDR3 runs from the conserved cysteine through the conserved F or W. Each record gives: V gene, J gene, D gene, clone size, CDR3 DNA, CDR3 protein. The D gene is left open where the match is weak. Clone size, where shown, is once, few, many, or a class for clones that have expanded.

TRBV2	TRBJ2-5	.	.	TGTGCCAGCAGTGATAGTAAGACCCAGTACTTC	CASSDSKTQYF
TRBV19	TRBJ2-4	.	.	TGTGCCAGTAGTACCTCAGGGCTAGCCAAAAACATTCAGTACTTC	CASSTSGLAKNIQYF
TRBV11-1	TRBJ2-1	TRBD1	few	TGTGCCAGCAGCTTCGACCCCGGGACAGAGGGTGAGCAGTTCTTC	CASSFDPGTEGEQFF
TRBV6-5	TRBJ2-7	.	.	TGTGCCAGCAGTGCCACCCGGGACTACGAGCAGTACTTC	CASSATRDYEQYF
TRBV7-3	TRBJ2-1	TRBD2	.	TGTGCCAGCAGCCTAGCGGGGGGAAACAATGAGCAGTTCTTC	CASSLAGGNNEQFF
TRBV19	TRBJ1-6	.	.	TGTGCCAGTAGGGTCGGAGAGCCCCCCGATTCACCCCTCCACTTT	CASRVGEPPDSPLHF
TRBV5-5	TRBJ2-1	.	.	TGTGCCAGCAGCTTGTCGGTCCCGGGTGAGCAGTTCTTC	CASSLSVPGEQFF
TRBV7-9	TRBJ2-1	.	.	TGTGCCAGCAGCACCGACAGTTTAATGAATGAGCAGTTCTTC	CASSTDSLMNEQFF
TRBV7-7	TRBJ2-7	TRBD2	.	TGTGCTAGCAGCCGGACTAGCGGGAGTGAGGAGCAGTACTTC	CASSRTSGSEEQYF
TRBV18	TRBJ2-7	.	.	TGTGCCAGCTCACCGAATGGGACTCCGGACCCAACCTACGAGCAGTACTTC	CASSPNGTPDPTYEQYF
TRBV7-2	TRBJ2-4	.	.	TGTGCCAGCAGCTTAGGCCGGTCGAACAAAAACATTCAGTACTTC	CASSLGRSNKNIQYF
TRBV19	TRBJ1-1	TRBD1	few	TGTGCCAGTAGTAGCGGGACAGACCAGAACACTGAAGCTTTCTTT	CASSSGTDQNTEAFF
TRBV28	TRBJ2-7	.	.	TGTGCCAGCAGCTTTGGAGCCTACGAGCAGTACTTC	CASSFGAYEQYF
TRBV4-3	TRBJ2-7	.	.	TGCGCCAGCAGCCAAGGAGCATCGGGAGCCTCATACGAGCAGTACTTC	CASSQGASGASYEQYF
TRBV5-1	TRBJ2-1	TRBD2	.	TGCGCCAGCAGTCTGACTAGCGGGATCAATGAGCAGTTCTTC	CASSLTSGINEQFF
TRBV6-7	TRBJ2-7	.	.	TGTGCCAGCAGTTACTATGAAGCCCCGTTTCACGAGCAGTACTTC	CASSYYEAPFHEQYF
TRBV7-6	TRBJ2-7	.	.	TGTGCCAGCAGCTTACAGGGTAATAGCTACGAGCAGTACTTC	CASSLQGNSYEQYF
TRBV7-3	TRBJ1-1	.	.	TGTGCCAGCAGCGCGGACGCGGGGACTGAAGCTTTCTTT	CASSADAGTEAFF
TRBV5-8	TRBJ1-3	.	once	TGTGCCAGCAGTTTAGTAGAGCTTTCTGGAAACACCATATATTTT	CASSLVELSGNTIYF
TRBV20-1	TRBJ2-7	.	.	TGCAGTGCGGGGGCATCCTACGAGCAGTACTTC	CSAGASYEQYF
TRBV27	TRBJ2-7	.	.	TGTGCCAGCAGTACGAGGGGGTCTTCCTCCTACGAGCAGTACTTC	CASSTRGSSSYEQYF
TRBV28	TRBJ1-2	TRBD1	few	TGTGCCAGCAGTCAACCGGGACAGGAGCCCTATGGCTACACCTTC	CASSQPGQEPYGYTF
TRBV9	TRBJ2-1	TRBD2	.	TGTGCCAGCAGCCTCCGACTAGCGGAGGGAACCTACAATGAGCAGTTCTTC	CASSLRLAEGTYNEQFF
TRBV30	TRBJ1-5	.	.	TGTGCCTGGAGTAAATATAGCAATCAGCCCCAGCATTTT	CAWSKYSNQPQHF
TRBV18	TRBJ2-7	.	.	TGTGCCAGCTCATTAAGGAGGGAGCAGTACTTC	CASSLRREQYF
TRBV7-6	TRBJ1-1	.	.	TGTGCCAGCAGCTTGTCCATGAACACTGAAGCTTTCTTT	CASSLSMNTEAFF
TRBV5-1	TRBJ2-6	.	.	TGCGCCAGCAGCTTGGGTCCCGGGGGAAACTCTGGGGCCAACGTCCTGACTTTC	CASSLGPGGNSGANVLTF
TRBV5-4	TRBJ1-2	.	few	TGTGCCAGCAGACTACAGGGAATCTATGGCTACACCTTC	CASRLQGIYGYTF
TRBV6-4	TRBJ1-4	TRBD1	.	TGTGCCAGCAGTCCCGGGGACAGATCGAGCTCAACTAATGAAAAACTGTTTTTT	CASSPGDRSSSTNEKLFF
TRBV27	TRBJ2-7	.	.	TGTGCCAGCGGCAGGCAGAGCTCCTACGAGCAGTACTTC	CASGRQSSYEQYF
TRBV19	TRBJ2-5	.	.	TGTGCCAGTAGTCCTCAGGGCGCAAAGACCCAGTACTTC	CASSPQGAKTQYF
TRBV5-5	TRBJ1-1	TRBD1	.	TGTGCCAGCAGCTGGGACAGAAACACTGAAGCTTTCTTT	CASSWDRNTEAFF
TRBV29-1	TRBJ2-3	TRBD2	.	TGCAGCGCTACCAGCGGGAGCTTCGCAGATACGCAGTATTTT	CSATSGSFADTQYF
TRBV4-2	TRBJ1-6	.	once	TGTGCCAGCAGCCAAGATCTAGGAGGGAGCTCCTATAATTCACCCCTCCACTTT	CASSQDLGGSSYNSPLHF
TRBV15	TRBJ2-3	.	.	TGTGCCACCAGCACCCTTTCCACAGATACGCAGTATTTT	CATSTLSTDTQYF
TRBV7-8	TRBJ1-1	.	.	TGTGCCAGCGGGACTAGGGACACTGAAGCTTTCTTT	CASGTRDTEAFF
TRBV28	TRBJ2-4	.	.	TGTGCCAGCAGTTTATTTAGTGAGGGAGTGAGCAAAAACATTCAGTACTTC	CASSLFSEGVSKNIQYF
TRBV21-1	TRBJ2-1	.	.	TGTGCCAGCAGCATTAGCGGGAGCTCCTACAATGAGCAGTTCTTC	CASSISGSSYNEQFF
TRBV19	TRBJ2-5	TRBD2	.	TGTGCCACCCGGTCAAGGGGACTAGACCAAGAGACCCAGTACTTC	CATRSRGLDQETQYF
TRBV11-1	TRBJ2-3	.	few	TGTGCCAGCAGCTGGTCAGATACCCTCACAGATACGCAGTATTTT	CASSWSDTLTDTQYF
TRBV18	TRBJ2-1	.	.	TGTGCCAGCTCACCACCCACCAGCAATGAGCAGTTCTTC	CASSPPTSNEQFF
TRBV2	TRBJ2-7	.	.	TGTGCCAGCGCCGACTATGAAGGCTACGAGCAGTACTTC	CASADYEGYEQYF
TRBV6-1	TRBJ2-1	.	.	TGTGCCAGCAGTGACCTCAGGGGCGACTCCTACAATGAGCAGTTCTTC	CASSDLRGDSYNEQFF
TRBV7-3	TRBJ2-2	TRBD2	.	TGTGCCAGCAGCCGAAACGTAGCGGGAGGAGCCGGGGAGCTGTTTTTT	CASSRNVAGGAGELFF
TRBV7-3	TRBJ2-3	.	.	TGTGCCAGCAGCCCTAGGGGGACAGATACGCAGTATTTT	CASSPRGTDTQYF
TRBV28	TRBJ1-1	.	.	TGTGCCAGCAGGTTACAGGGTTTGAACACTGAAGCTTTCTTT	CASRLQGLNTEAFF
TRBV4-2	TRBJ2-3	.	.	TGTGCCAGCAGTCGCAACAGGGGCACAGATACGCAGTATTTT	CASSRNRGTDTQYF
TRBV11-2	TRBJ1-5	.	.	TGTGCCAGCAGCTTAGCGATCGGGCAGCCCCAGCATTTT	CASSLAIGQPQHF
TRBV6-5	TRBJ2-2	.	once	TGTGCCAGCAGTTACTCTCGGAGGGGGCGAGCCGGGGAGCTGTTTTTT	CASSYSRRGRAGELFF
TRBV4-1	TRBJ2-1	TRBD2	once	TGCGCCAGCAGCCAAGGACTAGCGGGGCCCCTGAGGACCTACAATGAGCAGTTCTTC	CASSQGLAGPLRTYNEQFF
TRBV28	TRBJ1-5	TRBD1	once	TGTGCCAGCAGAATCCGACAGGGGTTCAATCAGCCCCAGCATTTT	CASRIRQGFNQPQHF
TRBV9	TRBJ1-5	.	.	TGTGCCAGCAGCCGTTCCGGAGCTATTCAGCCCCAGCATTTT	CASSRSGAIQPQHF
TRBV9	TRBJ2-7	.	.	TGTGCCAGCAGCGTAGGAGGCGGGATGGGGTTAGGGGAGCAGTACTTC	CASSVGGGMGLGEQYF
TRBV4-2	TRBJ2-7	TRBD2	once	TGTGCCAGCAGCCTGACTAGCGGGAGGACCTTTGAGTACGAGCAGTACTTC	CASSLTSGRTFEYEQYF
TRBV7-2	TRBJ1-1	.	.	TGTGCCAGCAGCTTCGCACAGGGTGGGAACACTGAAGCTTTCTTT	CASSFAQGGNTEAFF
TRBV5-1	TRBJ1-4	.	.	TGCGCCAGCAGCTTGTCTCTCACTAATGAAAAACTGTTTTTT	CASSLSLTNEKLFF
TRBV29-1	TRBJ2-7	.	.	TGCAGCGTTGAGAGGGGTGGACAGATGGGTTTC	CSVERGGQMGF
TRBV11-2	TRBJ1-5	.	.	TGTGCCAGCAGCTCAGGGAACTATCAGCCCCAGCATTTT	CASSSGNYQPQHF
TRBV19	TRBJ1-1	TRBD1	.	TGTGCCAGTTTGGACAGGGCGTCGTCGACTGAAGCTTTCTTT	CASLDRASSTEAFF
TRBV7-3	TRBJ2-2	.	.	TGTGCCAGCAGCCCACAGGGCCCGAACACCGGGGAGCTGTTTTTT	CASSPQGPNTGELFF